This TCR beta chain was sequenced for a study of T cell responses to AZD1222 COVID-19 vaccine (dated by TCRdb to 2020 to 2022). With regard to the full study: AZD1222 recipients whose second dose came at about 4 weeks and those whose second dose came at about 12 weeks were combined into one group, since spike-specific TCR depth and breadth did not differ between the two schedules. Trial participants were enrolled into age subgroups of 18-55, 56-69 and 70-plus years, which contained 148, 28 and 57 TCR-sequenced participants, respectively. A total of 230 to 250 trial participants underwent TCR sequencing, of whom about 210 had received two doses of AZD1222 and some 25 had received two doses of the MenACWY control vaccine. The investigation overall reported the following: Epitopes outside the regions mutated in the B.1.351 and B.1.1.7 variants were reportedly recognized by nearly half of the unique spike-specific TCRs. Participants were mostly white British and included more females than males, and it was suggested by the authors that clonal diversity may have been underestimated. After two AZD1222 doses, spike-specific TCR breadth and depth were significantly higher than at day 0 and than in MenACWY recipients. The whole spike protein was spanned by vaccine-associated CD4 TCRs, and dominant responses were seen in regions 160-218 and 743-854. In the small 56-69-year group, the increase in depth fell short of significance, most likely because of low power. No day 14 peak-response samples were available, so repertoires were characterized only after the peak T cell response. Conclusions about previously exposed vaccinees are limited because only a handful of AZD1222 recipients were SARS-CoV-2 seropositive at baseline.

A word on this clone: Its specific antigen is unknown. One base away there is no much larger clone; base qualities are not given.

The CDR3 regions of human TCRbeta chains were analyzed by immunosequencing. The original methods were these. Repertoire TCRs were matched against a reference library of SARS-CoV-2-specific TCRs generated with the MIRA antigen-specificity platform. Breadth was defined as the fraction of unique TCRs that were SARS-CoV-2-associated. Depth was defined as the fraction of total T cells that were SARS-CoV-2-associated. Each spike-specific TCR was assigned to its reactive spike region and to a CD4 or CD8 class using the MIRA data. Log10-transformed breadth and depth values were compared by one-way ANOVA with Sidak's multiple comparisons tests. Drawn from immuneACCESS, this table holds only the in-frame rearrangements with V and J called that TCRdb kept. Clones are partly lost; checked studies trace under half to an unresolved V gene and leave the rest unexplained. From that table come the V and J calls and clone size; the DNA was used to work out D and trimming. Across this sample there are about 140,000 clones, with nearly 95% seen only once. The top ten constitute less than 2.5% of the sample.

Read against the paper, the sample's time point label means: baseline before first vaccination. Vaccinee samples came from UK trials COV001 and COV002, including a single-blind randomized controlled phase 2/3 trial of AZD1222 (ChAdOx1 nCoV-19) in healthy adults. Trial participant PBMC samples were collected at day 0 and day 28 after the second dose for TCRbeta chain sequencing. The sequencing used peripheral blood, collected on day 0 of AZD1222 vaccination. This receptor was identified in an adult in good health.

The nucleotide sequence is given as TGTGCCAGCAGTCGGGGGACAGGGAGCTACGAGCAGTACTTC. It is translated as CASSRGTGSYEQYF. Here the chain combines TRBV27 and TRBJ2-7; a stretch of 9 junction bases matches TRBD1. Spanning cysteine to phenylalanine, the CDR3 consists of 14 amino acids. Only CDR3 DNA remains: 42 bases, in frame from the first base. CDR1 MNHEY and CDR2 SMNVEV are derived from the germline V gene (reference sequence). Unmatched junction bases come to 5, with V trimmed by 5 bases and J by 3 bases.